This T cell receptor (beta chain) is drawn from a study of blood T cell repertoires in COVID-19 (dated by TCRdb to the early 2020s). In the study overall: Collaborator samples came from the United States, Italy and Spain and covered acute and convalescent phases of COVID-19. The material from the prospective study consisted of cDNA or gDNA derived from T cells, B-cell-depleted T cells, or PBMCs. Deeply sampled blood TCRbeta repertoires from subjects exposed to, actively infected with, or recovered from COVID-19 were included in the dataset. The repertoires were released in a freely available public database intended as a resource for research on the immune response to SARS-CoV-2. Samples came from the ongoing ImmuneRACE study (first 160 participants) plus 1,254 subjects from 6 global collaborators. Sample metadata almost always included a de-identified subject ID, COVID-19 status, age in years and sex. Where available, HLA class I and class II types were taken from metadata supplied by the sample provider and were not determined by assay-based typing.

Measured from the cysteine to the phenylalanine, the CDR3 is 18 residues long. Solely the CDR3 DNA is kept, with 54 bases framed from the first base. The junction shows trimming of 2 bases on V and 0 bases on J, and the gene matches do not reach 9 bases of it. In the germline V gene (reference sequence), CDR1 corresponds to LNHDA and CDR2 to SQIVND. The immunoSEQ Assay, a bias-controlled multiplex PCR, was used to amplify TCRbeta CDR3 regions from genomic DNA. The paper's processing steps were these. Within the assay, amplification of reference gene primers was used to estimate how many nucleated cells each sample contained. To quantify the absolute abundance of each unique TCRbeta CDR3 rearrangement, sequence reads were collapsed and filtered. Productive Simpson clonality was computed per sample as the square root of Simpson's diversity index over productive rearrangements. The table was pulled from immuneACCESS by TCRdb, which kept in-frame rearrangements only. Such tables lose some clones; where checked, under half of the loss comes from unresolved V genes, and the rest has no known cause. D and trimming come from the DNA, and the V and J calls and clone size come from that table. This sample is represented by roughly 180,000 clones; approximately 86% of them were singletons. 5.5% to 8% of the sample rests with the top ten.

To note about this clone: Its antigen remains unidentified. Base quality data are lacking; no much larger clone is found one base away.

One collaborating source in Seattle enrolled patients while the patients were actively infected and followed the patients over time throughout the course of disease. The collaborating institutions used their own protocols to collect whole blood in K2EDTA tubes. Collaborator samples were shipped for TCRbeta analysis as frozen whole blood, isolated PBMCs, or DNA extracted from either sample type. The investigation overall reported the following: The quantity of clinical and demographic metadata differed by source and by participant and was supplied without curation.

Material: peripheral blood. The chain links TRBV19 with TRBJ2-1; TRBD2 aligns with 8 central bases. The TCR was taken from a man of 80 years or more with COVID-19, enrolled during active disease. For the CDR3, the sequence is CASSIRLAPGSSYNEQFF. The DNA sequence is TGTGCCAGTAGTATAAGACTAGCGCCAGGCAGCTCCTACAATGAGCAGTTCTTC.